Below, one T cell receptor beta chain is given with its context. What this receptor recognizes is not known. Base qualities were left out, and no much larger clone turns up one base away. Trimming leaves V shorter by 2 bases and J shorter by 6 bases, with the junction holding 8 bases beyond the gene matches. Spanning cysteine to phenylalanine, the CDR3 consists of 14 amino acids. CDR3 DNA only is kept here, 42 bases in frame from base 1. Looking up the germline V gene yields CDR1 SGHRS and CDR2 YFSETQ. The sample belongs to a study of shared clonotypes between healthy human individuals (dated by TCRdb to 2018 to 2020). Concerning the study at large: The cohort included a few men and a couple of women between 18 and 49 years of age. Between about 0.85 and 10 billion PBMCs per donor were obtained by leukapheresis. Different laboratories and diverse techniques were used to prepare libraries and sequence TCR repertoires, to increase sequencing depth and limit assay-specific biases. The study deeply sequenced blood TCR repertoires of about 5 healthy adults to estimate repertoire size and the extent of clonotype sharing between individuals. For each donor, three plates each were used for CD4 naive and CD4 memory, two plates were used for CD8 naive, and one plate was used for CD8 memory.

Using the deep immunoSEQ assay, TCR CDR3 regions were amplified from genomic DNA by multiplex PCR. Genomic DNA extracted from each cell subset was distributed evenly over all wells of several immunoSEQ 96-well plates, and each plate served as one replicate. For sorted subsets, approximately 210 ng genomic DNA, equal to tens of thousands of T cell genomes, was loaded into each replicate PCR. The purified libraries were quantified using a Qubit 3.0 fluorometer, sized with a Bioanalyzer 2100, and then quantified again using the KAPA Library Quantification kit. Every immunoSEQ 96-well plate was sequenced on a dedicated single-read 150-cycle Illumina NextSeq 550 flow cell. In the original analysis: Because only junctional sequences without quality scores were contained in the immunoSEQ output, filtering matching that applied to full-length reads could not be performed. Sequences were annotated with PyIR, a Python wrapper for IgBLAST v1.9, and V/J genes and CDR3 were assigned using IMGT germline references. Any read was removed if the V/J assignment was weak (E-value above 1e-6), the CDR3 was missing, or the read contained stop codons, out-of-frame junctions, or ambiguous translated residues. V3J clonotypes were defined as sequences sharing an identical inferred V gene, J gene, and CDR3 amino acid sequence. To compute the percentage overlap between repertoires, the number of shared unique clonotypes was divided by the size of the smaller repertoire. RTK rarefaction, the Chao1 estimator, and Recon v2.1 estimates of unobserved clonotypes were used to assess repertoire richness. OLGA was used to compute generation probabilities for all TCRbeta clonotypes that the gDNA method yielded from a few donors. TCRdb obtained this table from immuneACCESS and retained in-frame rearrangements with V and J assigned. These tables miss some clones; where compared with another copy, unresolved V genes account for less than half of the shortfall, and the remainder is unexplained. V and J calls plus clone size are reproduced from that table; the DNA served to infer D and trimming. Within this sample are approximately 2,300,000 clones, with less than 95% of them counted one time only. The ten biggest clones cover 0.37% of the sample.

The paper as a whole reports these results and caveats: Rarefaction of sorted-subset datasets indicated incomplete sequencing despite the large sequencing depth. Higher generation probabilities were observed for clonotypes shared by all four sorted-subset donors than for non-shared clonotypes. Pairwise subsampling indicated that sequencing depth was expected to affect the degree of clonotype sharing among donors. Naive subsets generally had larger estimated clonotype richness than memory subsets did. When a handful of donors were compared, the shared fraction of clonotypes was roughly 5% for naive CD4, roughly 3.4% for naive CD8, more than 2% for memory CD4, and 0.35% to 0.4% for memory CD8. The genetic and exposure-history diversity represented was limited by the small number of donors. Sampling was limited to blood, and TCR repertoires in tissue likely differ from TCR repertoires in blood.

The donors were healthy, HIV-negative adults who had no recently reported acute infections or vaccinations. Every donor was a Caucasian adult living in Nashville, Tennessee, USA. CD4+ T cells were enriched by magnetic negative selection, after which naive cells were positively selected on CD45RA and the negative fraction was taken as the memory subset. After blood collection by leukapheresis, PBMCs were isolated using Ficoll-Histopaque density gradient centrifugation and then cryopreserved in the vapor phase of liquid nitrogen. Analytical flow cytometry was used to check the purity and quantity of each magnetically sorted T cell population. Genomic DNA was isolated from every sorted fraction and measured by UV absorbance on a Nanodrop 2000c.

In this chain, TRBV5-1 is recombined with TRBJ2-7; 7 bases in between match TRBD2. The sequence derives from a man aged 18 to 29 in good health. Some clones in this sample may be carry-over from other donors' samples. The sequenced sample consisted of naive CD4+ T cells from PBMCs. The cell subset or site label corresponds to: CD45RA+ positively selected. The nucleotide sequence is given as TGCGCCAGCAGCTTCGGCGGGAGCGGTACCGAGCAGTACTTC. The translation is CASSFGGSGTEQYF.